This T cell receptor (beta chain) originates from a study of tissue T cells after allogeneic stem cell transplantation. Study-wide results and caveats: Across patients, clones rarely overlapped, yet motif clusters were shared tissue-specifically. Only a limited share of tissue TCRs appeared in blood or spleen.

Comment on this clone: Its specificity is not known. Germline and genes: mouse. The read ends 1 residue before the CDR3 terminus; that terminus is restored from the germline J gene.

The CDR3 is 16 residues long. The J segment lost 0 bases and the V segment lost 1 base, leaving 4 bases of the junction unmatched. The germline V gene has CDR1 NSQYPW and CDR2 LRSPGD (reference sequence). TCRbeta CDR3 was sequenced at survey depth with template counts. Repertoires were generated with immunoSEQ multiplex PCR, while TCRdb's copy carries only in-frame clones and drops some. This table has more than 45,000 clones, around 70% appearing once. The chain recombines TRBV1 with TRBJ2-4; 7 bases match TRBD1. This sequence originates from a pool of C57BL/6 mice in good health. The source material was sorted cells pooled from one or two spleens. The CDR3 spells CTCSAGDSSSQNTLYF. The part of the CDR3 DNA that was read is TGCACCTGCAGTGCAGGGGACAGCTCTAGTCAAAACACCTTGTAC.